Listed below are T cell receptor beta chains from one sample, sequenced in a study of Ad26.COV2.S vaccination and SARS-CoV-2 variants. Data came from immunoSEQ multiplex PCR; TCRdb stores just in-frame clones and leaves some out. This table has a few hundred thousand clones, 87% appearing once. The sample here was peripheral blood, taken in a trial of Ad26.COV2.S vaccine versus placebo. The receptors originated from a person between 18 and 59 years old who received the Ad26.COV2.S COVID-19 vaccine or a placebo. Each CDR3 is given with its conserved first and last residue. A D gene is named only where the DNA matches it firmly. Expanded clones get a size class; other rows say once, few or many, or leave the size out.

V gene,clone size,D gene,J gene,CDR3 DNA,CDR3 protein
TRBV6-2/TRBV6-3,.,TRBD1,TRBJ2-1,TGTGCCAGCAGTCGGGACAGGGGGGCCTACAATGAGCAGTTCTTC,CASSRDRGAYNEQFF
TRBV30,.,.,TRBJ1-2,TGTGCCTGGAGGGAGTCCAGAGACTATGGCTACACCTTC,CAWRESRDYGYTF
TRBV30,.,.,TRBJ1-1,TGTGCCTGGAGTTGGACGAACACTGAAGCTTTCTTT,CAWSWTNTEAFF
TRBV7-9,.,TRBD2,TRBJ2-1,TGTGCCAGCAGCTCCGGACTAGCGGGGGGCTACTACAATGAGCAGTTCTTC,CASSSGLAGGYYNEQFF
TRBV30,.,.,TRBJ1-4,TGTGCCTGGAGGGGGTACGACGAAAAACTGTTTTTT,CAWRGYDEKLFF
TRBV5-4,.,.,TRBJ1-2,TGTGCCAGCAGCTTAGTGGGAGCCCGGGCCCTAACCGAGGGTGGCTACACCTTC,CASSLVGARALTEGGYTF
TRBV27,.,TRBD1,TRBJ1-5,TGTGCCAGCAGACCCGGACAGGGGGAACAGCCCCAGCATTTT,CASRPGQGEQPQHF
TRBV6-5,.,.,TRBJ1-5,TGTGCCAGCAGTCCCGGAAGTACTAATCAGCCCCAGCATTTT,CASSPGSTNQPQHF
TRBV28,.,.,TRBJ1-3,TGTGCCAGCAGTTTAACATACGGAAACACCATATATTTT,CASSLTYGNTIYF
TRBV4-3,once,.,TRBJ2-7,TGCGCCAGCAGCCAAGATCGGGCGGCGGACTCCTACGAGCAGTACTTC,CASSQDRAADSYEQYF
TRBV6-2/TRBV6-3,.,TRBD2,TRBJ2-3,TGTGCCAGCAGCTTGCATGATAGCGGGGGGACAGATACGCAGTATTTT,CASSLHDSGGTDTQYF
TRBV9,.,.,TRBJ1-5,TGTGCCAGCAGCGTAACGGCAGGGCCTAATCAGCCCCAGCATTTT,CASSVTAGPNQPQHF
TRBV9,.,.,TRBJ1-1,TGTGCCAGCAGCGTAGTCAGGAACACTGAAGCTTTCTTT,CASSVVRNTEAFF
TRBV23-1,.,.,TRBJ2-4,TGCGCCAGCAGTCAAATCGGAACTGAGCTTCTAGCCAAAAACATTCAGTACTTC,CASSQIGTELLAKNIQYF
TRBV28,.,TRBD1,TRBJ1-2,TGTGCCAGCAGTTTAGTAGCGGACAGGGGCTATGGCTACACCTTC,CASSLVADRGYGYTF
TRBV7-2,.,TRBD1,TRBJ1-2,TGTGCCAGCAGCACTGCCGGGACAGCTGCATACTATGGCTACACCTTC,CASSTAGTAAYYGYTF
TRBV14,once,.,TRBJ1-2,TGTGCCAGCAGCCAAGTTCCGGGAGGTAGCTACACCTTC,CASSQVPGGSYTF
TRBV5-5,.,.,TRBJ2-7,TGTGCCAGCAGCCCTTCCTACGAGCAGTACTTC,CASSPSYEQYF
TRBV3-1/TRBV3-2,few,.,TRBJ1-1,TGTGCCAGCAGGACTGGCAACACTGAAGCTTTCTTT,CASRTGNTEAFF
TRBV6-5,.,.,TRBJ1-2,TGTGCCAGCAGTTACCTGCAGACAGGCGAAGTCTACACCTTC,CASSYLQTGEVYTF
TRBV9,.,.,TRBJ1-5,TGTGCCAGCAGCGTATGGCAGGGACAAGGGATTCAGCCCCAGCATTTT,CASSVWQGQGIQPQHF
TRBV5-1,.,TRBD1,TRBJ2-5,TGCGCCAGCAGCTCCCCCCGGGACAGGGCCCTCCAAGAGACCCAGTACTTC,CASSSPRDRALQETQYF
TRBV6-6,.,TRBD1,TRBJ1-4,TGTGCCAGCAGTTGGGGACAGGAATCCGAAAAACTGTTTTTT,CASSWGQESEKLFF
TRBV19,few,TRBD1,TRBJ1-2,TGTGCCAGTAGTAGGGGCCGGGACAGGGGCAATGGCTACACCTTC,CASSRGRDRGNGYTF
TRBV10-3,.,.,TRBJ2-5,TGTGCCATCAGTGAGTCGATGGGGGGCCAAGAGACCCAGTACTTC,CAISESMGGQETQYF